The 26 T cell receptor beta chains in this list originate from one sample, sequenced in a study of OX40 agonist ivuxolimab in advanced cancers. TCRdb keeps only in-frame clones here, not all; method: immunoSEQ multiplex PCR. The data hold around 80,000 clones, with 88% observed a single time. The sample consisted of CD4+ or CD8+ T cells sorted from blood, taken in a trial of the OX40 agonist ivuxolimab. These receptors all stem from an adult with an advanced solid tumor such as melanoma, head and neck, liver or kidney cancer.

This clone was recorded once. The chain couples TRBV5-1 to TRBJ1-2; D gene ambiguous. Germline lookup yields CDR1 SGHRS and CDR2 YFSETQ. Trimming left V 4 bases short and J 1 base short, with 11 bases between. The CDR3 spans 14 residues. The CDR3 loop is CASSILTGNYGYTF. DNA for the CDR3: TGCGCCAGCAGCATCCTGACTGGTAACTATGGCTACACCTTC.

The rearrangement links TRBV5-6 to TRBJ1-5; 9 bases line up with TRBD1. The ends lost 3 bases at V and 1 base at J; junction bases unmatched: 5. The CDR3 spans 16 residues. Germline loops: CDR1 SGHDT, CDR2 YYEEEE. CDR3 DNA sequence: TGTGCCAGCAGCTCCCGGGACAGGGCCAGCAATCAGCCCCAGCATTTT. Protein product: CASSSRDRASNQPQHF.

The rearrangement uses TRBV18 and TRBJ2-3, with 9 bases matching TRBD2. CDR3 length: 17 residues. CDR1 is KGHSH and CDR2 is LQKENI in the germline V gene. V was pared by 1 base and J by 1 base, with 6 bases of the junction left unmatched. CDR3 coding DNA: TGTGCCAGCTCACCACGGCAGACTAGCGGAGGCACAGATACGCAGTATTTT. Residues: CASSPRQTSGGTDTQYF.

This clone was counted between two and nine times. V gene TRBV7-9 combines with J gene TRBJ1-2; D gene ambiguous. V shed 5 bases and J shed 4 bases, with 14 bases lying between them. CDR1 SEHNR and CDR2 FQNEAQ come from the germline V gene (reference sequence). This CDR3 spans 14 amino acids. The CDR3 DNA sequence: TGTGCCAGCAGCGCCTCCGAGGGCAGCTATGGCTACACCTTC. Residues: CASSASEGSYGYTF.

The chain employs TRBV7-2 and TRBJ2-5; a weak D match, TRBD1 (5 bases). Germline CDR1 is SGHTA and CDR2 is FQGNSA. The CDR3 runs to 14 residues. Trimming shortened V by 1 base and J by 1 base, and 7 bases separated the two germline ends. The CDR3 sequence: CASSLDRFQETQYF. The CDR3 DNA sequence: TGTGCCAGCAGCTTAGACAGGTTCCAAGAGACCCAGTACTTC. The variable domain in full, completed from reference TRBV7-2 and TRBJ2-5, reads GAGVSQSPSNKVTEKGKDVELRCDPISGHTALYWYRQSLGQGLEFLIYFQGNSAPDKSGLPSDRFSAERTGGSVSTLTIQRTQQEDSAVYLCASSLDRFQETQYFGPGTRLLVL.

The chain combines TRBV6-1 with TRBJ2-7; a weak D match, TRBD1 (8 bases). Trimming shortened V by 11 bases and J by 1 base, and 18 bases separated the two germline ends. The CDR3 extends over 14 amino acids. The germline V gene has CDR1 MNHNS and CDR2 SASEGT. The CDR3 sequence: CASRTGRGSYEQYF. The CDR3 DNA sequence: TGTGCCTCACGGACAGGGCGGGGGTCCTACGAGCAGTACTTC.

The rearrangement links TRBV5-1 to TRBJ2-3, with a possible D match to TRBD1 (8 bases). The CDR3 runs 14 residues. The germline V gene encodes CDR1 SGHRS and CDR2 YFSETQ. Deletions cut 4 bases from V and 5 bases from J, with 14 bases between. The CDR3 region has the DNA TGCGCCAGCAGCGTGGACAGGGAGGGAGATACGCAGTATTTT. This sequence encodes CASSVDREGDTQYF.

The V and J genes are TRBV11-2 and TRBJ2-3; D is uncertain. Trimming left V 3 bases short and J 0 bases short, with 13 bases between. CDR1 is SGHAT and CDR2 is FQNNGV in the germline V gene. CDR3 length: 16 amino acids. In DNA form, the CDR3 reads TGTGCCAGCAGCTTTGCCTCGGCTGCTAGCACAGATACGCAGTATTTT. Translation gives CASSFASAASTDTQYF.

The chain has TRBV6-1 and TRBJ1-5, with TRBD1 as a possible D gene (6 bases). V was trimmed by 7 bases and J by 7 bases, leaving 14 bases between them. The V gene's germline CDR1 is MNHNS and CDR2 SASEGT. The CDR3 consists of 13 residues. This CDR3 is CASTRGGVQPQHF. As DNA, the CDR3 is TGTGCCAGCACCAGAGGGGGGGTGCAGCCCCAGCATTTT.

This sequence joins TRBV18 and TRBJ2-3, with TRBD2 as a possible D gene (6 bases). Germline assignment: CDR1 KGHSH and CDR2 LQKENI. This CDR3 comprises 16 residues. The ends were cut back, 6 bases at V and 2 bases at J, with 18 bases in the middle. In DNA, the CDR3 is TGTGCCAGCTCCCCGACGGGAGTTTCCTCCACAGATACGCAGTATTTT. It specifies CASSPTGVSSTDTQYF.

The V gene is TRBV6-1, the J gene TRBJ2-7; 7 bases line up with TRBD1. CDR1 and CDR2 from the germline V gene are MNHNS and SASEGT. The V and J ends lost 0 bases and 3 bases, in that order; junction bases with no gene match: 2. CDR3 length equals 14 residues. DNA for the CDR3: TGTGCCAGCAGTGAAGCAAACAGGGGCTACGAGCAGTACTTC. Translated: CASSEANRGYEQYF.

In its sample, this clone was seen once. J is TRBJ2-3 and V is TRBV5-1; no reliable D call. The CDR3 is 15 residues long. Germline assignment: CDR1 SGHRS and CDR2 YFSETQ. Trimming took 1 base from V and 0 from J, leaving 9 bases between them. CDR3 residues: CASSLQSASTDTQYF. CDR3 sequence (DNA): TGCGCCAGCAGCTTGCAGTCCGCTAGCACAGATACGCAGTATTTT.

This clone was observed a few times. The rearrangement joins TRBV5-1 to TRBJ1-2, with 11 bases that match TRBD1. The CDR3 is 14 residues long. Trimming at V came to 4 bases and at J to 4 bases, leaving 3 bases not matched to a gene. Germline-derived CDR1 and CDR2 are SGHRS and YFSETQ. CDR3 in amino acids: CASSVGQGGYGYTF. The CDR3 region has the DNA TGCGCCAGCAGCGTGGGACAGGGGGGCTATGGCTACACCTTC.

This clone has a single count. The chain links TRBV29-1 to TRBJ2-1, with TRBD2 identical over 7 bases. V was pared by 7 bases and J by 9 bases, with 15 bases of the junction left unmatched. The germline V gene has CDR1 SQVTM and CDR2 ANQGSEA. The CDR3 covers 14 residues. CDR3 region: CSALAGGSGGEQFF. CDR3 bases: TGCAGCGCCTTAGCGGGTGGGTCTGGGGGTGAGCAGTTCTTC.

The chain employs TRBV4-1 and TRBJ2-2; 16 bases align to TRBD2. The CDR3 contains 18 residues. V was pared by 3 bases and J by 4 bases, with 5 bases of the junction left unmatched. Per germline, CDR1 MGHRA and CDR2 YSYEKL. The CDR3 DNA reads as TGCGCCAGCAGCCAGAAGGGACTAGCGGGAGGGGGCACCGGGGAGCTGTTTTTT. Amino acid sequence: CASSQKGLAGGGTGELFF.

The chain is built from TRBV6-1 and TRBJ2-7; D possibly corresponds to TRBD1 (5 bases). Trimming removed 8 bases at V and 1 base at J, with 12 bases between. CDR1 MNHNS and CDR2 SASEGT come from the germline V gene. CDR3 length: 13 amino acids. The DNA for the CDR3 is TGTGCCAGCGAGTCGACAGTTTCCTACGAGCAGTACTTC. Translation: CASESTVSYEQYF.

The chain carries TRBV5-1 and TRBJ2-2; a weak D match, TRBD2 (6 bases). CDR3 length equals 15 residues. Germline CDR1 reads SGHRS; CDR2 reads YFSETQ. V dropped 4 bases and J dropped 0 bases, with 10 bases sitting between them. CDR3 DNA: TGCGCCAGCAGCCCGGCGGGACCGAACACCGGGGAGCTGTTTTTT. Protein product: CASSPAGPNTGELFF.

The chain is built from TRBV30 and TRBJ2-5; 7 bases map to TRBD2. CDR3 size: 16 residues. J lost 2 bases, V lost 0 bases, and 9 bases had no gene match. The germline CDR1 and CDR2 sequences are GTSNPN and SVGIG (reference sequence). The CDR3 coding sequence is TGTGCCTGGAGTGTAAGGGGTGGGAGGGCGCAAGAGACCCAGTACTTC. Translating gives CAWSVRGGRAQETQYF.

This chain connects TRBV5-1 to TRBJ1-5, with TRBD1 matching 10 bases. CDR3 length: 15 amino acids. Per germline, CDR1 SGHRS and CDR2 YFSETQ. J gave up 5 bases and V 0 bases, and 2 bases lay outside the gene matches. The chain's CDR3 is CASSLAGQGHQPQHF. CDR3 in DNA: TGCGCCAGCAGCTTGGCGGGACAGGGGCATCAGCCCCAGCATTTT.

This clone was observed once. The chain combines TRBV10-1 with TRBJ2-3; the D gene is possibly TRBD2 (6 bases). V was clipped by 3 bases and J by 0 bases, with 16 bases between them. Germline lookup yields CDR1 WNHNN and CDR2 SYGVQD (reference sequence). This CDR3 is built from 17 residues. CDR3 region: CASSDFRLDESTDTQYF. The CDR3 bases are TGCGCCAGCAGTGATTTTCGACTAGATGAGAGCACAGATACGCAGTATTTT.

The chain carries TRBV27 and TRBJ2-3; D tentatively fits TRBD1 or TRBD2 (5 bases each). The CDR3 extends over 15 amino acids. Germline CDR1 is MNHEY and CDR2 is SMNVEV (reference sequence). Trimming removed 2 bases from V and 3 bases from J, with 12 bases in between. CDR3 in DNA: TGTGCCAGCAGTTTACTGGGTTGGGGGACAGATACGCAGTATTTT. This translates into CASSLLGWGTDTQYF.

This clone was counted a few times. The chain uses TRBV11-2 and TRBJ1-2; D remains ambiguous. V gave up 2 bases and J gave up 1 base, with 5 bases separating them. The CDR3 is made up of 13 amino acids. The V gene's germline CDR1 is SGHAT and CDR2 FQNNGV. CDR3 region: CASSLRVNYGYTF. The DNA for the CDR3 is TGTGCCAGCAGCTTACGGGTTAACTATGGCTACACCTTC.

This sequence joins TRBV19 and TRBJ1-2; D remains unclear. Germline V lookup: CDR1 LNHDA, CDR2 SQIVND (reference sequence). The CDR3 loop spans 13 amino acids. Trimming took off 3 bases at V and 4 bases at J, with 9 bases between the two ends. The CDR3 DNA reads TGTGCCAGTAGTATGAGGCTCGGCTATGGCTACACCTTC. This codes for CASSMRLGYGYTF.

V usage is TRBV6-5 and J usage is TRBJ2-1; TRBD2 aligns across 9 bases. The J segment lost 4 bases and the V segment lost 0 bases, leaving 4 bases of the junction unmatched. The CDR3 covers 16 residues. Germline loops: CDR1 MNHEY, CDR2 SVGAGI. CDR3 coding DNA: TGTGCCAGCAGTTACTCGTGGCGGGGGGGTTACAATGAGCAGTTCTTC. Amino acids: CASSYSWRGGYNEQFF.

This clone was counted once. The CDR3 reads CASSAELRGLQETQYF. CDR3 nucleotides: TGTGCCAGCAGCGCGGAACTCAGGGGTCTCCAAGAGACCCAGTACTTC. V gene TRBV11-2 combines with J gene TRBJ2-5, with D tentatively TRBD1 (6 bases). This CDR3 is 16 amino acids long. V was shortened by 5 bases and J by 1 base, with 17 bases between the two germline ends. Germline V gene sequence: CDR1 SGHAT, CDR2 FQNNGV.

This chain joins TRBV7-2 and TRBJ1-3; D gene uncertain. Germline values: CDR1 SGHTA, CDR2 FQGNSA. Trimming removed 5 bases from V and 0 bases from J, with 11 bases in between. The CDR3 sequence is 15 residues long. The CDR3 coding sequence is TGTGCCAGCAGCCCGCCCGGGTACTCTGGAAACACCATATATTTT. The encoded protein is CASSPPGYSGNTIYF. Filled out from reference TRBV7-2 and TRBJ1-3, the complete variable domain reads GAGVSQSPSNKVTEKGKDVELRCDPISGHTALYWYRQSLGQGLEFLIYFQGNSAPDKSGLPSDRFSAERTGGSVSTLTIQRTQQEDSAVYLCASSPPGYSGNTIYFGEGSWLTVV.